This TCR beta chain is from a study of cytomegalovirus exposure and HLA in healthy donors. Overall study context: Roughly 85 million unique TCRs from HLA-typed donors were held in an early release of data. Regarding the study as a whole: No immune exposure information besides CMV serostatus was available.

In the PCR, 60 Vbeta and 13 Jbeta primers were used. Repertoires were generated with immunoSEQ multiplex PCR, while TCRdb's copy carries only in-frame clones and drops some. This sample has 150,000 to 200,000 clones; roughly 87% occur once, and the top ten carry roughly 0.2%. The CDR3 has 17 amino acids. The V gene lost 0 bases and the J gene lost 3 bases, with 15 bases spanning the gap. Germline values: CDR1 SGHTA, CDR2 FQGNSA. With regard to this clone: Antigen: not known.

This sequence joins TRBV7-2 and TRBJ1-3; weak D call: TRBD1 (6 bases). The TCR originated in a girl in the first two years of life in good health and CMV-seronegative. The sample taken for sequencing was PBMCs. The CDR3 nucleotides read TGTGCCAGCAGCTTAGCGCGGGGGGGCGTTTATGGAAACACCATATATTTT. The encoded protein is CASSLARGGVYGNTIYF.